A selection of T cell receptor beta chains follows, all from one sample in a study of T cells expressing NK-cell markers. TCRdb re-called the 5' RACE reads and gives one entry per CDR3 protein, without DNA. This listing includes fewer than 200,000 distinct CDR3 sequences. Sample: blood T cells: a sorted CD56 or NKG2C T cell subset, CD4+ or CD8+ T cells, or bulk PBMC T cells (not recorded which). Receptors were obtained from a woman between 18 and 75 years old in good health. Each CDR3 is given with its conserved first and last residue. Fields, in order: CDR3 protein, V gene, J gene.

cdr3_aa: CASSRDRVTEQYF; v_call: TRBV7-2; j_call: TRBJ2-7
cdr3_aa: CASSSDGLAGGVEQYF; v_call: TRBV6-5; j_call: TRBJ2-7
cdr3_aa: CASSLDWSYGNTIYF; v_call: TRBV5-1; j_call: TRBJ1-3
cdr3_aa: CASSLAGRSSYNEQFF; v_call: TRBV5-1; j_call: TRBJ2-1
cdr3_aa: CSARVKPTKNTGELFF; v_call: TRBV20-1; j_call: TRBJ2-2
cdr3_aa: CASSLGRAEAFF; v_call: TRBV5-1; j_call: TRBJ1-1
cdr3_aa: CASSLSAVNEQFF; v_call: TRBV7-3; j_call: TRBJ2-1
cdr3_aa: CASSLIPGQQETQYF; v_call: TRBV5-1; j_call: TRBJ2-5
cdr3_aa: CASSLDGMNTEAFF; v_call: TRBV5-1; j_call: TRBJ1-1
cdr3_aa: CSAPTADSQETQYF; v_call: TRBV20-1; j_call: TRBJ2-5
cdr3_aa: CGFDGDTGELFF; v_call: TRBV29-1; j_call: TRBJ2-2
cdr3_aa: CASSLGRDRAAWTGELFF; v_call: TRBV6-2/TRBV6-3; j_call: TRBJ2-2
cdr3_aa: CSVTPPGTGGADEQFF; v_call: TRBV29-1; j_call: TRBJ2-1
cdr3_aa: CASSVRDSGELFF; v_call: TRBV12-3/TRBV12-4; j_call: TRBJ2-2
cdr3_aa: CASSSDSYTDTQYF; v_call: TRBV5-1; j_call: TRBJ2-3
cdr3_aa: CASSLPQGANTGELFF; v_call: TRBV5-4; j_call: TRBJ2-2
cdr3_aa: CASSLGTGSSYEQYF; v_call: TRBV11-3; j_call: TRBJ2-7
cdr3_aa: CATSDPREDYEQYF; v_call: TRBV24-1; j_call: TRBJ2-7
cdr3_aa: CASSLMVLGVTQETQYF; v_call: TRBV5-6; j_call: TRBJ2-5
cdr3_aa: CASSPRGDRFYEQYF; v_call: TRBV7-4; j_call: TRBJ2-7
cdr3_aa: CASSLGLAGGPGWNEQFF; v_call: TRBV5-1; j_call: TRBJ2-1
cdr3_aa: CASSLRPGIGEGYTF; v_call: TRBV7-3; j_call: TRBJ1-2